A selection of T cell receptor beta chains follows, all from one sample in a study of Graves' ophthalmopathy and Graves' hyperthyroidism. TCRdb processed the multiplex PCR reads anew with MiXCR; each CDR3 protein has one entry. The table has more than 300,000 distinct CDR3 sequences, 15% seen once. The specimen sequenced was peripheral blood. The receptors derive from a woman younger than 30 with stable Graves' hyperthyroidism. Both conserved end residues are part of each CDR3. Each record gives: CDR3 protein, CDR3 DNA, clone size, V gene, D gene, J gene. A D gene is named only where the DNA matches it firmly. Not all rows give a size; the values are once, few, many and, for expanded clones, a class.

CAIASSGSYEQYF	TGTGCCATCGCGAGTAGCGGCTCCTACGAGCAGTACTTC	many	TRBV10-3	NA	TRBJ2-7
CASSQGWGGYTF	TGTGCCAGCAGCCAAGGATGGGGAGGCTACACCTTC	many	TRBV3-1	NA	TRBJ1-2
CASSPVDSNSPLHF	TGTGCCAGCAGCCCGGTGGACAGCAATTCACCCCTCCACTTT	many	TRBV3-1	NA	TRBJ1-6
CASSIHGAYEQYF	TGTGCCAGTAGTATCCACGGCGCCTACGAGCAGTACTTC	many	TRBV19	NA	TRBJ2-7
CASSPPGRGAAETQYF	TGTGCCAGCAGTCCCCCGGGGCGGGGGGCCGCAGAGACCCAGTACTTC	NA	TRBV12-3/TRBV12-4	TRBD2	TRBJ2-5
CASSIRGPLGELFF	TGTGCCAGTAGTATAAGGGGCCCGCTCGGGGAGCTGTTTTTT	many	TRBV19	NA	TRBJ2-2
CASSLRTGDEQYF	TGTGCCAGCAGCCTAAGGACAGGGGACGAGCAGTACTTC	many	TRBV12-3/TRBV12-4	TRBD1	TRBJ2-7
CASRASGGAETQYF	TGTGCCAGCCGGGCTAGCGGGGGGGCCGAGACCCAGTACTTC	many	TRBV6-2/TRBV6-3	TRBD2	TRBJ2-5
CASSPQGQLANYGYTF	TGTGCCAGCTCACCTCAGGGTCAGTTAGCTAACTATGGCTACACCTTC	many	TRBV18	NA	TRBJ1-2
CASSTIRAGNTEAFF	TGTGCCAGTAGTACTATCAGGGCTGGAAACACTGAAGCTTTCTTT	many	TRBV19	NA	TRBJ1-1
CASSLTSNSNQPQHF	TGTGCCAGCAGTTTAACTAGTAATAGCAATCAGCCCCAGCATTTT	many	TRBV12-3/TRBV12-4	NA	TRBJ1-5
CASSFEGAYSPANTGELFF	TGTGCCAGCAGTTTTGAGGGGGCCTACTCCCCCGCGAACACCGGGGAGCTGTTTTTT	many	TRBV27	TRBD1	TRBJ2-2
CASSLPDGQISGNTIYF	TGTGCCAGCAGCTTACCTGATGGACAAATCTCTGGAAACACCATATATTTT	many	TRBV11-2	NA	TRBJ1-3
CASSPGDRGKSNSPLHF	TGTGCCAGCAGCCCAGGGGACAGGGGCAAGAGCAATTCACCCCTCCACTTT	many	TRBV12-3/TRBV12-4	TRBD1	TRBJ1-6
CASSNHRYLYISYEQYF	TGTGCCAGCAGCAACCACAGGTACCTATATATCTCCTACGAGCAGTACTTC	many	TRBV11-2	NA	TRBJ2-7
CASSHSGTGDQPQHF	TGTGCCAGCAGCCATTCCGGGACAGGAGATCAGCCCCAGCATTTT	NA	TRBV6-2/TRBV6-3	TRBD1	TRBJ1-5
CASSPLRGVETQYF	TGTGCCAGCTCACCTCTACGGGGAGTCGAGACCCAGTACTTC	many	TRBV18	NA	TRBJ2-5
CASSQVLIKGETQYF	TGCGCCAGCAGCCAAGTTTTAATAAAAGGGGAGACCCAGTACTTC	NA	TRBV4-1	NA	TRBJ2-5
CASSSRQGQDYGYTF	TGTGCCAGCAGTTCGCGACAGGGGCAGGACTATGGCTACACCTTC	many	TRBV27	TRBD1	TRBJ1-2
CATSRGPQGELFF	TGTGCCACCAGCAGGGGACCTCAGGGGGAGCTGTTTTTT	many	TRBV15	NA	TRBJ2-2
CSARDSGGGQETQYF	TGCAGTGCTAGAGATTCGGGGGGGGGCCAAGAGACCCAGTACTTC	NA	TRBV20-1	TRBD2	TRBJ2-5
CAISESAGGVETQYF	TGTGCCATCAGTGAGTCGGCAGGGGGCGTGGAGACCCAGTACTTC	many	TRBV10-3	TRBD1	TRBJ2-5
CASSEPHDRATEAFF	TGTGCCAGCAGTGAACCACACGACAGGGCTACTGAAGCTTTCTTT	NA	TRBV6-1	TRBD1	TRBJ1-1
CASTGQTGNTIYF	TGCGCCAGTACGGGGCAGACCGGAAACACCATATATTTT	many	TRBV5-1	NA	TRBJ1-3
CASSEAGRSSYNSPLHF	TGTGCCAGCAGTGAAGCGGGACGTAGCTCCTATAATTCACCCCTCCACTTT	many	TRBV2	NA	TRBJ1-6
CASNSRGGSTGELFF	TGTGCCAGCAATTCGAGGGGGGGCAGCACCGGGGAGCTGTTTTTT	many	TRBV28	NA	TRBJ2-2
CASGMGLDEQYF	TGTGCCAGCGGAATGGGATTAGACGAGCAGTACTTC	once	TRBV6-1	NA	TRBJ2-7
CSVSLVVADEQYF	TGCAGCGTTTCCCTTGTCGTGGCGGACGAGCAGTACTTC	many	TRBV29-1	NA	TRBJ2-7
CASSYDTFDTGELFF	TGTGCCAGTAGTTACGACACTTTTGACACCGGGGAGCTGTTTTTT	NA	TRBV19	NA	TRBJ2-2
CASSPGYEYQPQHF	TGTGCCAGCAGTCCAGGGTATGAGTATCAGCCCCAGCATTTT	many	TRBV27	NA	TRBJ1-5
CSVARGGGAGETQYF	TGCAGCGTTGCCCGGGGCGGGGGGGCCGGAGAGACCCAGTACTTC	NA	TRBV29-1	TRBD2	TRBJ2-5
CASSLRGGTNTEAFF	TGCGCCAGCAGCTTACGGGGGGGAACGAACACTGAAGCTTTCTTT	many	TRBV4-1	NA	TRBJ1-1
CASSQDPWGVFRLYGYTF	TGCGCCAGCAGCCAAGATCCCTGGGGGGTATTCCGATTATATGGCTACACCTTC	NA	TRBV4-1	NA	TRBJ1-2
CASSQARGISPLHF	TGTGCCAGCAGCCAAGCCAGGGGGATTTCACCCCTCCACTTT	many	TRBV3-1	TRBD1	TRBJ1-6
CASSLDPYRAEETQYF	TGTGCCAGCAGCTTAGACCCTTACAGGGCAGAAGAGACCCAGTACTTC	many	TRBV11-3	NA	TRBJ2-5
CASSFAQPSYEQYF	TGTGCCAGCAGCTTTGCTCAGCCCTCCTACGAGCAGTACTTC	many	TRBV5-5	NA	TRBJ2-7
CASSLRQTLGTEAFF	TGTGCCAGTAGTCTCCGACAGACCCTGGGCACTGAAGCTTTCTTT	many	TRBV19	NA	TRBJ1-1
CATSDSAFNYGYTF	TGTGCCACCAGTGACTCGGCCTTCAACTATGGCTACACCTTC	many	TRBV24-1	NA	TRBJ1-2
CASSQENAVGSYEQYF	TGTGCCAGCAGCCAAGAGAACGCGGTCGGGTCCTACGAGCAGTACTTC	NA	TRBV4-2	NA	TRBJ2-7
CASSYSDRVNYGYTF	TGTGCCAGCAGTTACTCCGACAGAGTGAACTATGGCTACACCTTC	many	TRBV6-5	NA	TRBJ1-2
CASSLYQANYGYTF	TGCGCCAGCAGCTTGTACCAGGCTAACTATGGCTACACCTTC	many	TRBV5-1	NA	TRBJ1-2
CASSSPGPHWAFF	TGTGCCAGCAGCTCTCCGGGGCCGCACTGGGCTTTCTTT	few	TRBV13	NA	TRBJ1-1
CASSSGTHTEAFF	TGTGCCAGCAGCTCCGGGACCCACACTGAAGCTTTCTTT	many	TRBV11-1	NA	TRBJ1-1
CASSSGAYHTEAFF	TGTGCCAGTAGTAGCGGGGCTTATCACACTGAAGCTTTCTTT	many	TRBV19	NA	TRBJ1-1
CATSDLGEPQHF	TGTGCCACCAGTGATTTAGGGGAGCCCCAGCATTTT	many	TRBV24-1	NA	TRBJ1-5
CASSLRPRDAGELFF	TGTGCCAGCAGTCTTCGTCCCCGAGACGCCGGGGAGCTGTTTTTT	many	TRBV6-1	NA	TRBJ2-2
CASSPLAERYF	TGTGCCAGCAGCCCGTTGGCCGAAAGGTACTTC	NA	TRBV7-3	NA	TRBJ2-5
CASSGRTGVNTEAFF	TGTGCCAGTAGTGGCAGGACAGGGGTGAACACTGAAGCTTTCTTT	many	TRBV19	TRBD1	TRBJ1-1
CASSYAESNYGYTF	TGTGCCAGCAGTTACGCGGAGTCTAACTATGGCTACACCTTC	NA	TRBV6-5	NA	TRBJ1-2
CASSKSGTSGVPYEQYF	TGTGCCAGCAGTAAATCCGGGACTAGCGGGGTTCCCTACGAGCAGTACTTC	few	TRBV12-3/TRBV12-4	TRBD2	TRBJ2-7
CASSEVIGAFF	TGTGCCAGCAGTGAAGTGATTGGGGCTTTCTTT	many	TRBV2	NA	TRBJ1-1
CSARDRVRTQETQYF	TGCAGTGCTAGAGATCGGGTCAGAACCCAAGAGACCCAGTACTTC	many	TRBV20-1	NA	TRBJ2-5
CASSQDRTGGNIQYF	TGTGCCAGCAGCCAAGATAGGACGGGGGGAAACATTCAGTACTTC	few	TRBV4-2	TRBD2	TRBJ2-4
CASSRAPQAGGGANVLTF	TGCGCCAGCAGCCGAGCCCCCCAGGCCGGAGGTGGGGCCAACGTCCTGACTTTC	few	TRBV5-1	NA	TRBJ2-6
CASSVGESSGNTIYF	TGTGCCAGCAGCGTAGGTGAGAGCTCTGGAAACACCATATATTTT	many	TRBV9	NA	TRBJ1-3